What follows are 15 T cell receptor beta chains derived from one specimen sequenced in a study of T cells in Graves' hyperthyroidism and ophthalmopathy. Researchers took RNA transcripts and amplified the TCR beta CDR3 regions from them. When the TCR CDR3 underwent first-round RT-PCR, the HTBI primer set was used. TCRdb ran MiXCR on the multiplex PCR reads and lists one entry per CDR3 protein. This sample has some 350,000 distinct CDR3 sequences; approximately 19% occur once, and the top ten carry around 3.6%. The sequenced material came from blood. The receptor source for this set is a woman younger than 30 with Graves' hyperthyroidism.

This clonotype was counted many times. The gene calls are TRBV20-1 and TRBJ1-1; unclear D gene. The CDR3 is made up of 11 amino acids. Germline V gene data show CDR1 as DFQATT and CDR2 as SNEGSKA (reference sequence). V was shortened by 5 bases and J by 4 bases, with 8 bases between the two germline ends. CDR3 in amino acids: CSAPTVTEAFF. The CDR3 DNA sequence: TGCAGTGCTCCAACAGTCACTGAAGCTTTCTTT.

The J gene is TRBJ2-5, the V gene TRBV2; 14 bases fit TRBD2. This CDR3 spans 15 amino acids. The V gene end was trimmed by 10 bases and the J gene end by 5 bases; junction bases not matched to a gene: 9. The germline gives CDR1 SNHLY, CDR2 FYNNEI. The CDR3 reads CATPGTSGSGETQYF. CDR3 bases: TGTGCCACCCCCGGGACTAGCGGGAGTGGGGAGACCCAGTACTTC. The entire variable domain, with the rest obtained from reference TRBV2 and TRBJ2-5, is as follows: EPEVTQTPSHQVTQMGQEVILRCVPISNHLYFYWYRQILGQKVEFLVSFYNNEISEKSEIFDDQFSVERPDGSNFTLKIRSTKLEDSAMYFCATPGTSGSGETQYFGPGTRLLVL.

This clonotype was seen many times. The chain joins TRBV6-1 to TRBJ2-2, with 12 bases lining up with TRBD1. The CDR3 has 14 residues. CDR1 is MNHNS and CDR2 is SASEGT in the germline V gene. The ends lost 6 bases at V and 7 bases at J; junction bases unmatched: 3. The CDR3 bases are TGTGCCAGCAGGGGACAGGGGGCAATCGGGGAGCTGTTTTTT. Its protein product is CASRGQGAIGELFF.

This clonotype was seen ten or more times. The gene calls are TRBV28 and TRBJ1-2; D is uncertain. Per germline, CDR1 MDHEN and CDR2 SYDVKM. The ends were cut back, 3 bases at V and 2 bases at J, with 7 bases in the middle. The CDR3 covers 13 residues. The CDR3 is CASSFDQNYGYTF. For the CDR3, the DNA is TGTGCCAGCAGTTTCGATCAGAACTATGGCTACACCTTC.

As regards this clonotype: One junction end disagrees with the germline gene, perhaps due to a read error. The genes are TRBV28 and TRBJ2-7; D gene unclear. This CDR3 has 15 amino acids. Germline assignment: CDR1 MDHEN and CDR2 SYDVKM. DNA of the CDR3: TGTGCCAGCAGCGCGCCCCGGGCGGTCGAGGACGATCAGTACTTC. Its translation: CASSAPRAVEDDQYF.

This clonotype has a handful of counts. The rearrangement links TRBV5-1 to TRBJ1-2, with D possibly being TRBD1 (5 bases). This CDR3 spans 13 amino acids. The V end lost 4 bases, the J end lost 6 bases, and 13 bases lay between the germline ends. CDR1 is SGHRS and CDR2 is YFSETQ in the germline V gene. In DNA form, the CDR3 reads TGCGCCAGCAGCCTGACAGCGAGGGATGGCTACACCTTC. Its translation: CASSLTARDGYTF.

The table lists this clonotype with many counts. A much larger clone differs from this one at a single base, so this may be a read error. The gene calls are TRBV20-1 and TRBJ1-5; D gene uncertain. The CDR3 spans 13 residues. Germline-derived CDR1 and CDR2 are DFQATT and SNEGSKA (reference sequence). CDR3 protein: CSTRRRSNQPQHF. The CDR3 bases are TGCAGTACTAGAAGGAGAAGCAATCAGCCCCAGCATTTT.

This clonotype was seen more than once but under ten times. The chain joins TRBV12-5 to TRBJ2-2, with 9 bases lining up with TRBD1. CDR1 and CDR2 (germline): LGHNT, FRNRAP. The CDR3 consists of 14 residues. Losses at the gene ends were 6 bases for V and 6 bases for J; bases not matched to a gene: 5. The CDR3 nucleotides read TGTGCTAGTGGGACAGGGGGGGAGGCCGGGGAGCTGTTTTTT. Protein product: CASGTGGEAGELFF.

This clonotype was detected only a few times. The J gene is TRBJ2-7, the V gene TRBV30, with D possibly TRBD2 on 5 matching bases. V was cut by 0 bases and J by 3 bases, with 15 bases left in between. This CDR3 comprises 15 residues. CDR1 is GTSNPN, CDR2 SVGIG, per germline (reference sequence). This chain's CDR3 is CAWSVLGGAFYEQYF. CDR3 DNA sequence: TGTGCCTGGAGTGTACTAGGCGGTGCATTCTACGAGCAGTACTTC.

This clonotype was seen repeatedly, ten times or more. The chain uses TRBV10-2 and TRBJ1-1; D not certain. This CDR3 has 12 amino acids. The germline gives CDR1 WSHSY, CDR2 SAAADI. V was pared by 2 bases and J by 7 bases, with 8 bases between. CDR3 sequence (DNA): TGCGCCAGCAGTGAGGGCGGGGATGAAGCTTTCTTT. It translates to CASSEGGDEAFF.

This clonotype has ten or more counts. The chain couples TRBV6-5 to TRBJ1-1; no reliable D call. The germline gives CDR1 MNHEY, CDR2 SVGAGI. The germline V and J ends were trimmed by 7 bases and 5 bases, with 8 bases remaining between them. This CDR3 is built from 11 residues. CDR3 protein: CASTWGTEAFF. In nucleotides, the CDR3 is TGTGCCAGCACTTGGGGTACTGAAGCTTTCTTT.

This clonotype was counted at least ten times. This chain links TRBV30 with TRBJ1-5; D is possibly TRBD1 (5 bases). Deletions cut 1 base from V and 5 bases from J, with 12 bases between. This CDR3 is built from 14 residues. CDR1 GTSNPN and CDR2 SVGIG come from the germline V gene (reference sequence). The CDR3 nucleotides are TGTGCCTGGAGTGGCAGGGTTGGGGATCAGCCCCAGCATTTT. Translated, it gives CAWSGRVGDQPQHF.

The chain links TRBV3-1 to TRBJ2-5; 13 bases agree with TRBD2. With 10 bases clipped from V and 2 bases from J, the junction kept 7 bases outside the gene matches. This CDR3 region has 15 residues. Germline assignment: CDR1 LGHDT and CDR2 YNNKEL (reference sequence). DNA for the CDR3: TGTGCCATCAACAGACTAGCGGGGGGACAAGAGACCCAGTACTTC. Protein: CAINRLAGGQETQYF.

There are many counts of this clonotype. This chain uses TRBV20-1 with TRBJ2-7; maybe TRBD1 (5 bases). V was shortened by 5 bases and J by 3 bases, with 11 bases between the two germline ends. The CDR3 has 12 amino acids. CDR1 and CDR2 (germline): DFQATT, SNEGSKA (reference sequence). The CDR3 reads CSAGAGNYEQYF. The CDR3 DNA reads as TGCAGTGCTGGGGCAGGGAACTACGAGCAGTACTTC.

This clonotype was observed at least ten times. This chain connects TRBV5-1 to TRBJ2-2; TRBD2 matches 10 bases. The CDR3 is made up of 16 amino acids. CDR1 is SGHRS, CDR2 YFSETQ, per germline. The DNA for the CDR3 is TGCGCGACCAAAAGGACTAGCGGAGCGAACACCGGGGAGCTGTTTTTT. Its translation: CATKRTSGANTGELFF. Based on the CDR3 plus reference TRBV5-1 and TRBJ2-2, the full variable domain is KAGVTQTPRYLIKTRGQQVTLSCSPISGHRSVSWYQQTPGQGLQFLFEYFSETQRNKGNFPGRFSGRQFSNSRSEMNVSTLELGDSALYLCATKRTSGANTGELFFGEGSRLTVL.